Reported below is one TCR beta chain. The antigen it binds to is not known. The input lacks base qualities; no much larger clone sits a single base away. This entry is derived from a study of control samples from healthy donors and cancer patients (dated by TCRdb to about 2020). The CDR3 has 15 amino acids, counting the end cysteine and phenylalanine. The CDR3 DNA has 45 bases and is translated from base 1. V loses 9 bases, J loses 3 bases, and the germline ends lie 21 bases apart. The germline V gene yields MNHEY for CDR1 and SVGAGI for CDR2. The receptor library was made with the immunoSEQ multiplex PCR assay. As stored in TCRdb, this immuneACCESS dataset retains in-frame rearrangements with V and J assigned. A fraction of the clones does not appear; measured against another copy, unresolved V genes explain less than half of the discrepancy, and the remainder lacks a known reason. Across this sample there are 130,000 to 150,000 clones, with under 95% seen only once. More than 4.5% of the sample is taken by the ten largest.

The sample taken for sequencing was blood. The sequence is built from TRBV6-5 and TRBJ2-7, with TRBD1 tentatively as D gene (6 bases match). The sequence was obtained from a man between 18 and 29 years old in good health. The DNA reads TGTGCCAGTCGCAGGGGTTCTGGCGCTAACTACGAGCAGTACTTC. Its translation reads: CASRRGSGANYEQYF.